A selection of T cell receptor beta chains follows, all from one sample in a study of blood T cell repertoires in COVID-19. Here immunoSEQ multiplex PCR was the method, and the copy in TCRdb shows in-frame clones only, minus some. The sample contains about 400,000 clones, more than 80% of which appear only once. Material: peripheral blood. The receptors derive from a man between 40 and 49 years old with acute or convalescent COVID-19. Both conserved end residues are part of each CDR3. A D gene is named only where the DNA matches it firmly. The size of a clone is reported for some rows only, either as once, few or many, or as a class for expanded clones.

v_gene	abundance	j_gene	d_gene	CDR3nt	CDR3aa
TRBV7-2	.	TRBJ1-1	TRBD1	TGTGCCAGCAGCAGAGACAGGGGCACTGAAGCTTTCTTT	CASSRDRGTEAFF
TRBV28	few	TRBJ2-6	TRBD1	TGTGCCAGCAGTTTCGGACAGGTCTCTGGGGCCAACGTCCTGACTTTC	CASSFGQVSGANVLTF
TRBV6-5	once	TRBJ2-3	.	TGTGCCAGCAGAGTCAGGGACTTTAGGACAGATACGCAGTATTTT	CASRVRDFRTDTQYF
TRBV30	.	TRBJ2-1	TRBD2	TGTGCCTGGAGTACCCGCAGGGACTATAAGGGTGAGCAGTTCTTC	CAWSTRRDYKGEQFF
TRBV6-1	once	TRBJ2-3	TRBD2	TGTGCCAGCAGTGGGACTAGCGGGTTTGAGGGAGATACGCAGTATTTT	CASSGTSGFEGDTQYF
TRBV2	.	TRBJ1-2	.	TGTGCCAGCAGCGAACAGGGTCGTAGTGGCTACACCTTC	CASSEQGRSGYTF
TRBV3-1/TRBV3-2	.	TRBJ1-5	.	TGTGCCAGCAGCCACGGGGGACAGCCCCAGCATTTT	CASSHGGQPQHF
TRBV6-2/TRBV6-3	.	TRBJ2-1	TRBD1	TGTGCCAGCAGTCCGCCGGGACAGCTCTACAATGAGCAGTTCTTC	CASSPPGQLYNEQFF
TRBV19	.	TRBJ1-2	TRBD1	TGTGCCAGTACCACGACAGGGATCTATGGCTACACCTTC	CASTTTGIYGYTF
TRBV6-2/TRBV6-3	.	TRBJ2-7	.	TGTGCCAGCAGTTACGAGGGAAGACCCTACGAGCAGTACTTC	CASSYEGRPYEQYF
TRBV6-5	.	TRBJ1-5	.	TGTGCCAGCAGTTACGGGAGGGACCAGCCCCAGCATTTT	CASSYGRDQPQHF
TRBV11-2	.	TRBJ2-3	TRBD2	TGTGCCAGCAGTTTCGGACTAGCGGGAGGGCGAATCACAGATACGCAGTATTTT	CASSFGLAGGRITDTQYF
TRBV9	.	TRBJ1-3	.	TGTGCCAGCAGCCACGGGGGACGCGATCTGGGAAACACCATATATTTT	CASSHGGRDLGNTIYF
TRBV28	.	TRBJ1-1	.	TGTGCCAGCATCGGAAGAGGGGCTTTCTTT	CASIGRGAFF
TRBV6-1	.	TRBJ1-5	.	TGTGCCAGCAGTGAGGGGCAGTCTGCCCAGCCCCAGCATTTT	CASSEGQSAQPQHF
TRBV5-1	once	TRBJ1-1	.	TGCGCCAGCAGCGGACAGATGAACACTGAAGCTTTCTTT	CASSGQMNTEAFF
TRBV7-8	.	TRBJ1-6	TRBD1	TGTGCCAGCAGCTCCCATGGACAGGCCCTTTCGCCCCTCCACTTT	CASSSHGQALSPLHF
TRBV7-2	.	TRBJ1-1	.	TGTGCCAGCAGCTTAGCGGGGGGGGGCACTGAAGCTTTCTTT	CASSLAGGGTEAFF
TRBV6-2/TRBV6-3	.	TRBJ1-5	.	TGTGCCAGCAGTCCCCTGGGACTGCGCAATCAGCCCCAGCATTTT	CASSPLGLRNQPQHF
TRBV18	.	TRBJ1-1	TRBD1	TGTGCCAGCTCACCGATGTACTATAAACCGGGACAGGGGGCGCGGGGCACTGAAGCTTTCTTT	CASSPMYYKPGQGARGTEAFF
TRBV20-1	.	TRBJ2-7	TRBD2	TGCAGTGCCAGTATTAGGGGGACTAGCGGCTCCTACGAGCAGTACTTC	CSASIRGTSGSYEQYF
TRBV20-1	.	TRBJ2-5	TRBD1	TGCAGTGCTAGTCCCCGAGACAGGGGCCAAGAGACCCAGTACTTC	CSASPRDRGQETQYF
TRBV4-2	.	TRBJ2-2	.	TGTGCCAGCAGCCAAGTCGGCGGGGTCGGTGTCGGCGGGGAGCTGTTTTTT	CASSQVGGVGVGGELFF
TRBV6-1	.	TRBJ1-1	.	TGTGCCAGCAGTGAGTGGGCCCCCCTTGAAGCTTTCTTT	CASSEWAPLEAFF
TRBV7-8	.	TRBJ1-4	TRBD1	TGTGCCAGCAGCGCGCTTCCGGGACAGGGGGCTGAAAAACTGTTTTTT	CASSALPGQGAEKLFF
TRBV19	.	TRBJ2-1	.	TGTGCCAGTAGTATATGGGTCAGGAACTACAATGAGCAGTTCTTC	CASSIWVRNYNEQFF
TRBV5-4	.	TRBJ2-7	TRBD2	TGTGCCAGCAGCTTGGGGACCTCACTGAGCGGGAGGGGATACGAGCAGTACTTC	CASSLGTSLSGRGYEQYF
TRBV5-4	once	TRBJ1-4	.	TGTGCCAGCAGCTTGTTCGGGAGTGAAAAACTGTTTTTT	CASSLFGSEKLFF
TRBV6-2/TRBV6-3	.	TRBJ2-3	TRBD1	TGTGCCAGCAGTTCGACAGGGGGGGGAGCAGATACGCAGTATTTT	CASSSTGGGADTQYF
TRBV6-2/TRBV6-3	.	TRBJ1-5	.	TGTGCCAGCAGTTACGGAGATCCAGGGTCTCATCAGCCCCAGCATTTT	CASSYGDPGSHQPQHF
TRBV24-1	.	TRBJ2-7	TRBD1	TGTGCCACCAGTGAGGGACAGGAACCCTCCTACGAGCAGTACTTC	CATSEGQEPSYEQYF
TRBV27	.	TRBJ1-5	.	TGTGCCAGCAGTGCTGGTAGTCAGCCCCAGCATTTT	CASSAGSQPQHF
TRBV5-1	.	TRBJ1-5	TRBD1	TGCGCCAGCAGTCGGGACAGCCTAAATCAGCCCCAGCATTTT	CASSRDSLNQPQHF
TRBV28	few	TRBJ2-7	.	TGTGCCAGCAGCCTCCTCTACGAGCAGTACTTC	CASSLLYEQYF
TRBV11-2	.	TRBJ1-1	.	TGTGCCAGCAGCTTAGATCCAGGGGTGTGGCTATACGCTTTCTTT	CASSLDPGVWLYAFF
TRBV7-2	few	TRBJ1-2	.	TGTGCCAGCAGCCCGATGAGGGGACACGGTGGTGGCTACACCTTC	CASSPMRGHGGGYTF
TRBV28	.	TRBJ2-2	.	TGTGCCAGTAGGATACAGGATAGGAACACCGGGGAGCTGTTTTTT	CASRIQDRNTGELFF
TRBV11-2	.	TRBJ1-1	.	TGTGCCAGCAGCTTAGTCGCGGGAAACACTGAAGCTTTCTTT	CASSLVAGNTEAFF
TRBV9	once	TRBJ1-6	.	TGTGCCAGCAGCGAAAATTTGAGGAGGGGTAAGGATTCACCCCTCCACTTT	CASSENLRRGKDSPLHF
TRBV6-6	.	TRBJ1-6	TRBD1	TGTGCCAGCAGGAGGACAGGGGAATTCAATTCACCCCTCCACTTT	CASRRTGEFNSPLHF
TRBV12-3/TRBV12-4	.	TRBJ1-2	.	TGTGCCAGCCACGAGGGAGCTAACTATGGCTACACCTTC	CASHEGANYGYTF
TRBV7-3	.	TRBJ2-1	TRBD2	TGTGCCAGCAGCCTTAGCGGGAGGCTGGATGAGCAGTTCTTC	CASSLSGRLDEQFF
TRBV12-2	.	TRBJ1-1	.	TGTGCAAGTCGCTCCATAGACAGTCGGAACACTGAAGCTTTCTTT	CASRSIDSRNTEAFF
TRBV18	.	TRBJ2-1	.	TGTGCCAGCTCACCACCGGTATCGCGGGCCAGATACAATGAGCAGTTCTTC	CASSPPVSRARYNEQFF
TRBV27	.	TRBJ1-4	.	TGTGCCAGCCGGGGGAGCTCTAATGAAAAACTGTTTTTT	CASRGSSNEKLFF
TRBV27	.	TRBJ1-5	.	TGTGCCAGCAGTTTTACGGGGCAGCCCCAGCATTTT	CASSFTGQPQHF
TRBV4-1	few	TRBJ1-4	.	TGCGCCAGCAGCCAAAAAATGTACCGGGACACCTATATAATGAATGAAAAACTGTTTTTT	CASSQKMYRDTYIMNEKLFF
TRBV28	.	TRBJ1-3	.	TGTGCCAGCAGTTTTAGACTTCACTCTGGAAACACCATATATTTT	CASSFRLHSGNTIYF
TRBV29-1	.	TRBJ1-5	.	TGCAGCGTTGAAGATGGAGGTCAGCCCCAGCATTTT	CSVEDGGQPQHF
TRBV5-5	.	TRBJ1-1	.	TGTGCCAGCAGCTTCAAGGGGAAGAACACTGAAGCTTTCTTT	CASSFKGKNTEAFF
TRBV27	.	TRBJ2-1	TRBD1	TGTGCCAGCAGTTTAACCGGACAGGGGCAGCAGTTCTTC	CASSLTGQGQQFF
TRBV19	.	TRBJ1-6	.	TGTGCCAGTAGTATGGGGGGGCTGAGTCATTCACCCCTCCACTTT	CASSMGGLSHSPLHF
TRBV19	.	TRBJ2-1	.	TGTGCCAGTAGCGACCTAGCTCCCCCGATGTATGAGCAGTTCTTC	CASSDLAPPMYEQFF
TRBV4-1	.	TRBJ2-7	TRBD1	TGCGCCAGCAGCCCTCAACAGGGGCTCTCCTACGAGCAGTACTTC	CASSPQQGLSYEQYF